These 2 T cell receptor beta chains were sequenced from one sample in a study of shared clonotypes between healthy human individuals (dated by TCRdb to about 2020). CD8 naive samples were obtained by positive selection for CCR7 among CD45RO-negative cells, yielding a CD45RA+CCR7+ population from which TemRA cells were excluded. Receptors were amplified or captured by the immunoSEQ multiplex PCR assay. TCRdb carries this immuneACCESS record with in-frame sequences only. Its versions omit some clonotypes, under half of them owing to an unresolved V gene in the studies checked, with the rest unexplained. The sample includes around 650,000 clones, with approximately 96% observed a single time. The ten most abundant clones make up about 0.12% of the sample. The sequenced material came from naive CD8+ T cells sorted from blood. The cell subset or site label, read with the paper, signifies: CD45RA+CCR7+. These receptors all stem from a woman aged 25 to 39 in good health.

The rearrangement links TRBV13 to TRBJ2-7; D unresolved. This CDR3 contains 13 residues. CDR1 and CDR2 from the germline V gene are PRHDT and FYEKMQ (reference sequence). Trimming took 1 base from V and 3 from J, leaving 7 bases between them. The CDR3 reads CASSLEDGYEQYF. CDR3 in DNA: TGTGCCAGCAGCTTAGAGGACGGCTACGAGCAGTACTTC.

The V call is TRBV28, the J call TRBJ1-1, with D tentatively TRBD1 (6 bases). The germline gives CDR1 MDHEN, CDR2 SYDVKM. CDR3 size: 14 residues. Between the trimmed V and J ends, which lost 8 bases and 4 bases, there was a span of 17 bases. The CDR3: CASFLLRGGTEAFF. CDR3 sequence (DNA): TGTGCCAGCTTTCTTCTCAGGGGCGGCACTGAAGCTTTCTTT.